This T cell receptor (beta chain) was sequenced for a study of identical twins. TCRdb re-called the 5' RACE reads through MiXCR, storing one row per CDR3 protein. The sample records 400,000 to 550,000 distinct CDR3 sequences, roughly a fifth being singletons. The CDR3 is 15 residues long. The V gene end was trimmed by 1 base and the J gene end by 4 bases; junction bases not matched to a gene: 10. Germline values: CDR1 DFQATT, CDR2 SNEGSKA (reference sequence). This clonotype occurred once. Antigen specificity is unknown. Study-wide findings and caveats: Part of the zero-insertion signal could reflect confounding by invariant MAIT and iNKT cells.

The sample was also linked to a second study, of T cells expressing NK-cell markers. That publication notes: Several of the donors also had these clonotypes leading their CD3+CD56-NKG2C+ fraction.

The chain joins TRBV20-1 to TRBJ2-7; 7 positions agree with TRBD2. This TCR was sampled from a woman under 30 in good health. Sequenced sample: CD4+ T cells sorted from blood. The CDR3 loop reads CSARVPAGNPYEQYF. CDR3 DNA: TGCAGTGCTAGAGTTCCAGCGGGAAACCCTTACGAGCAGTACTTC.